This TCR beta chain was captured in a study of shared clonotypes between healthy human individuals (TCRdb year 2020). With respect to the entire study: Two women and a few men aged 18 to 49 years were included in the cohort. Blood TCR repertoires of about five healthy adults were deeply sequenced to estimate repertoire size and the extent of clonotype sharing between individuals. To increase sequencing depth and limit assay-specific biases, different laboratories used diverse techniques to prepare libraries and sequence TCR repertoires. Each donor's leukapheresis produced roughly between about 0.85 and 10 billion PBMCs. For each donor, three plates each were used for CD4 naive and CD4 memory, two plates were used for CD8 naive, and one plate was used for CD8 memory. Here is what the overall study found, with its caveats: Based on pairwise subsampling, the degree of clonotype sharing among donors was expected to be affected by sequencing depth. Approximately 5% of naive CD4, approximately 3.7% of naive CD8, approximately 2% of memory CD4, and about 0.4% of memory CD8 clonotypes were shared across a few donors. Rarefaction of sorted-subset datasets indicated incomplete sequencing despite the large sequencing depth. Naive subsets generally had larger estimated clonotype richness than memory subsets did. Compared with non-shared clonotypes, the clonotypes found in all four sorted-subset donors had higher generation probabilities. Because the study included a small number of donors, the genetic and exposure-history diversity represented was limited. Sampling was restricted to blood, and TCR repertoires in tissues likely differ from the TCR repertoires found in blood.

Donors were healthy HIV-negative adults with no recently reported acute infections or vaccinations. Every donor was a Caucasian adult residing in Nashville, Tennessee, USA. Magnetic negative selection was used to enrich CD4+ T cells, after which naive cells were positively selected on CD45RA and the negative fraction became the memory subset. Blood was collected by leukapheresis, and PBMCs were isolated by Ficoll-Histopaque density gradient centrifugation and then cryopreserved in liquid nitrogen vapor phase. Analytical flow cytometry was used to check the purity and quantity of each magnetically sorted T cell population. Genomic DNA was isolated from each sorted fraction and quantified by UV absorbance on a Nanodrop 2000c. The CDR3, cysteine through phenylalanine, is 13 amino acids long. The read is trimmed to its CDR3 DNA, 39 bases read in frame from base 1. CDR1 and CDR2 (MNHEY, SVGAGI) derive from the germline V gene. V is pared back by 5 bases and J by 3 bases, with 10 bases lying between the germline termini.

TCR CDR3 regions were amplified from genomic DNA by multiplex PCR using the deep immunoSEQ assay. Extracted genomic DNA from each cell subset was spread evenly across all wells of several immunoSEQ 96-well plates, with each plate serving as a replicate. Each replicate PCR for sorted subsets received roughly 0.2 ug genomic DNA, equal to roughly 30,000 T cell genomes. Purified libraries were measured with a Qubit 3.0 fluorometer, size-checked on a Bioanalyzer 2100, and measured again with the KAPA Library Quantification kit. Every immunoSEQ 96-well plate was sequenced on a dedicated single-read 150-cycle Illumina NextSeq 550 flow cell. In the paper's pipeline: Because the immunoSEQ output held only junctional sequences and lacked quality scores, the filtering could not match the filtering applied to full-length reads. To assign V/J genes and CDR3, sequences were annotated using PyIR, a Python wrapper for IgBLAST v1.9, with IMGT germline references. Any read was removed if the V/J assignment was weak (E-value above 1e-6), the CDR3 was missing, or the read contained stop codons, out-of-frame junctions, or ambiguous translated residues. A V3J clonotype was defined by an identical inferred V gene, J gene, and CDR3 amino acid sequence. The percentage overlap between two repertoires was calculated by dividing the number of shared unique clonotypes by the size of the smaller repertoire. RTK rarefaction, the Chao1 estimator, and Recon v2.1 estimates of unobserved clonotypes were used to assess repertoire richness. OLGA was used to compute generation probabilities for all TCRbeta clonotypes that the gDNA method yielded from a handful of donors. TCRdb took this table from immuneACCESS and kept in-frame rearrangements with V and J called. Such tables lack part of the clones; where checked against another copy, unresolved V genes explain under half of the gap, and the rest is unexplained. V and J calls and clone size come straight from that table; D and trimming were deduced from the DNA. This sample comprises 2 million to 2.5 million clones, approximately 94% of them detected only once. Around 0.13% of the sample rests with the top ten.

Comments on this clone: Its antigen is still unknown. No base qualities exist here, and no much larger clone lies one base off it. Additional DNA sequences in this sample encode the identical CDR3.

The TCR comes from a man between 18 and 35 years old in good health. In this chain, TRBV6-5 is recombined with TRBJ1-2, and perhaps TRBD1 as D gene, on 5 matching bases. The material sequenced was naive CD4+ T cells sorted from blood. The intended sense of this specimen's cell subset or site label: CD45RA+ positively selected. DNA sequence: TGTGCCAGCAGTCCGCAGGGTGACTATGGCTACACCTTC. The encoded protein is CASSPQGDYGYTF.